The 20 T cell receptor beta chains in this list originate from one sample, sequenced in a study of T cell responses to AZD1222 COVID-19 vaccine. Only in-frame clones appear in the TCRdb table, and some are missing; sequencing was by immunoSEQ multiplex PCR. Among roughly 93,000 clones listed, 65% to 90% were seen once. Material: peripheral blood, obtained on day 0 of AZD1222 vaccination. The origin of the receptors is an adult in good health.

This clone showed up just once. The chain links TRBV5-5 to TRBJ2-7; D gene unclear. The CDR3 consists of 13 residues. V gave up 2 bases and J gave up 4 bases, with 10 bases separating them. Germline V lookup: CDR1 SGHKS, CDR2 YYEKEE (reference sequence). The CDR3 DNA is TGTGCCAGCAGCTTAATGTACCAATACGAGCAGTACTTC. Amino acid sequence: CASSLMYQYEQYF.

This clone is termed medium-sized (0.01 to 0.1%). The chain is built from TRBV27 and TRBJ2-1, with 7 positions matching TRBD2. CDR3 length: 16 amino acids. V shed 4 bases and J 3 bases; nucleotides not matched to a gene: 9. Looked up from germline, CDR1 is MNHEY and CDR2 is SMNVEV (reference sequence). In DNA form, the CDR3 reads TGTGCCAGCAGTTCGCAGGCGGGAGCCCACTACAATGAGCAGTTCTTC. It specifies CASSSQAGAHYNEQFF.

This clone was counted between two and nine times. This chain connects TRBV7-8 to TRBJ1-5; D not certain. With 2 bases removed from V and 5 bases from J, the gap between germline ends came to 16 bases. Germline V gene lookup returns CDR1 SGHVS and CDR2 FQNEAQ. The CDR3 contains 16 residues. This CDR3 reads CASSLSLMRSYQPQHF. The CDR3 DNA sequence: TGTGCCAGCAGCTTATCTCTCATGAGGTCATATCAGCCCCAGCATTTT.

The chain links TRBV18 to TRBJ1-1, with 9 bases fitting TRBD1. CDR1 and CDR2 (germline): KGHSH, LQKENI. With V trimmed by 4 bases and J by 0 bases, 6 bases remained unmatched. The CDR3 contains 16 residues. The CDR3 region has the DNA TGTGCCAGCTCACTACGACAGGGGGGAATGAACACTGAAGCTTTCTTT. It yields the protein CASSLRQGGMNTEAFF.

The genes are TRBV24-1 and TRBJ2-3, with TRBD2 identical over 8 bases. After removal of 3 bases from V and 5 bases from J, the junction contained 12 bases not matched to a gene. CDR1 and CDR2 (germline): KGHDR, SFDVKD. The length of the CDR3 is 17 residues. Here the CDR3 DNA reads TGTGCCACCAGTGATGGAGTAGCGGGACCTCCTAGAGATACGCAGTATTTT. It encodes CATSDGVAGPPRDTQYF.

The rearrangement joins TRBV6-2 or TRBV6-3 to TRBJ2-7, with D uncertain. This CDR3 comprises 15 residues. V lost 4 bases to trimming and J lost 5 bases, with 18 bases between them. CDR1 and CDR2 from the germline V gene are MNHEY and SVGEGT. The CDR3 DNA is TGTGCCAGCAGTTTCCTCGCTGGGGATAGGGACGAGCAGTACTTC. It encodes CASSFLAGDRDEQYF.

This clone was found once. The chain links TRBV6-5 to TRBJ1-2; a weak D match, TRBD1 (6 bases). Germline-derived CDR1 and CDR2 are MNHEY and SVGAGI. V was cut by 6 bases and J by 3 bases, with 14 bases left in between. CDR3 length equals 14 residues. The CDR3 DNA is TGTGCCAGCAGGAGAGGACAGACATACTATGGCTACACCTTC. It is translated as CASRRGQTYYGYTF.

The chain joins TRBV30 to TRBJ2-2; D possibly corresponds to TRBD1 (6 bases). The length of the CDR3 is 13 residues. Germline V gives CDR1 GTSNPN, CDR2 SVGIG (reference sequence). Trimming stripped 3 bases from V and 8 bases from J, with 13 bases between. The CDR3 protein is CAWRAGAGGELFF. Here the CDR3 DNA reads TGTGCCTGGAGAGCAGGGGCAGGGGGGGAGCTGTTTTTT.

The chain combines TRBV30 with TRBJ1-5; D gene unclear. V shed 0 bases and J shed 6 bases, with 9 bases lying between them. The V gene's germline CDR1 is GTSNPN and CDR2 SVGIG (reference sequence). The CDR3 has 13 amino acids. CDR3 loop: CAWSVQGGQPQHF. The DNA of the CDR3 is TGTGCCTGGAGTGTACAAGGCGGTCAGCCCCAGCATTTT.

The chain couples TRBV27 to TRBJ2-5; tentatively, D is TRBD1 (6 bases). CDR3 length: 15 residues. V lost 2 bases to trimming and J lost 1 base, with 11 bases between them. The germline V gene encodes CDR1 MNHEY and CDR2 SMNVEV (reference sequence). In DNA form, the CDR3 reads TGTGCCAGCAGTTTACGTGGGGGCACCCAAGAGACCCAGTACTTC. Translation gives CASSLRGGTQETQYF.

The V and J genes are TRBV6-2 or TRBV6-3 and TRBJ2-2; 7 bases fit TRBD1. The V and J ends lost 2 bases and 2 bases, in that order; junction bases with no gene match: 2. This CDR3 comprises 15 residues. Germline CDR1 and CDR2: MNHEY and SVGEGT. DNA of the CDR3: TGTGCCAGCAGTTACAGGGGGCTTAACACCGGGGAGCTGTTTTTT. Its protein is CASSYRGLNTGELFF.

DNA for the CDR3: TGTGCCAGCAGCTTATCCAGACAGGGGAATTCACCCCTCCACTTT. This codes for CASSLSRQGNSPLHF. This rearrangement joins TRBV5-4 to TRBJ1-6, with 8 bases matching TRBD1. This CDR3 is built from 15 residues. In germline, CDR1 is SGHNT, CDR2 YYREEE (reference sequence). V dropped 2 bases and J dropped 7; count of bases not matched to a gene: 5.

This chain joins TRBV5-1 and TRBJ2-3; 11 positions agree with TRBD2. Germline V gives CDR1 SGHRS, CDR2 YFSETQ. V lost 5 bases to trimming and J lost 4 bases; unmatched junction nucleotides: 3. The CDR3 is 14 residues long. CDR3 residues: CASRRSGGADTQYF. CDR3 DNA sequence: TGCGCCAGCAGGCGTAGCGGGGGGGCAGATACGCAGTATTTT.

The J gene is TRBJ1-4, the V gene TRBV27, with D possibly being TRBD1 (6 bases). This CDR3 is built from 13 residues. V was trimmed by 11 bases and J by 8 bases, leaving 18 bases between them. CDR1 is MNHEY, CDR2 SMNVEV, per germline (reference sequence). For the CDR3, the DNA is TGTGCCGGAACAGGGAGCGGACGGGAAAAACTGTTTTTT. Protein: CAGTGSGREKLFF. Together with reference TRBV27 and TRBJ1-4, the CDR3 gives the full variable domain: EAQVTQNPRYLITVTGKKLTVTCSQNMNHEYMSWYRQDPGLGLRQIYYSMNVEVTDKGDVPEGYKVSRKEKRNFPLILESPSPNQTSLYFCAGTGSGREKLFFGSGTQLSVL.

The rearrangement uses TRBV18 and TRBJ1-4; D not resolved. The CDR3 contains 13 residues. CDR1 and CDR2 (germline): KGHSH, LQKENI. V was shortened by 3 bases and J by 8 bases, with 10 bases between the two germline ends. DNA for the CDR3: TGTGCCAGCTCACCGAACCCTGGGGAAAAACTGTTTTTT. Translation: CASSPNPGEKLFF.

J is TRBJ1-6 and V is TRBV27; D ambiguous. Germline loops: CDR1 MNHEY, CDR2 SMNVEV (reference sequence). The ends were cut back, 7 bases at V and 3 bases at J, with 13 bases in the middle. This CDR3 has 15 amino acids. The CDR3: CASKDGGVYNSPLHF. CDR3 coding DNA: TGTGCCAGCAAGGACGGTGGAGTCTATAATTCACCCCTCCACTTT.

The V gene is TRBV11-3, the J gene TRBJ2-1; tentatively, D is TRBD2 (5 bases). Trimming took 2 bases from V and 16 from J, leaving 21 bases between them. This CDR3 has 14 amino acids. From germline, CDR1 is SGHNT and CDR2 YENEEA. CDR3 in amino acids: CASSLPGLFELVFF. CDR3 coding DNA: TGTGCCAGCAGCTTACCTGGACTGTTTGAATTGGTTTTCTTC.

DNA for the CDR3: TGTGCCAGCAGCTTAGCTGGGACTAGCGGGACCTACGAGCAGTACTTC. It yields the protein CASSLAGTSGTYEQYF. The rearrangement uses TRBV7-6 and TRBJ2-7; TRBD2 aligns across 13 bases. The CDR3 length is 16 residues. V lost 0 bases, J lost 2 bases, and 1 base stayed unmatched. Germline CDR1 SGHVS, CDR2 FNYEAQ.

V is TRBV3-1 (or the pseudogene TRBV3-2) and J is TRBJ1-2; the match to TRBD1 covers 7 bases. Trimming at V came to 2 bases and at J to 4 bases, leaving 1 base not matched to a gene. Germline V gene data show CDR1 as LGHDT and CDR2 as YNNKEL (reference sequence). The CDR3 has 13 residues. This chain's CDR3 is CASSQTGVYGYTF. CDR3 nucleotides: TGTGCCAGCAGCCAAACAGGGGTCTATGGCTACACCTTC.

V is TRBV7-8 and J is TRBJ1-5; perhaps TRBD1 as D (6 bases). Trimming removed 2 bases from V and 0 bases from J, with 20 bases in between. Per germline, CDR1 SGHVS and CDR2 FQNEAQ. The CDR3 contains 19 residues. The CDR3 region has the DNA TGTGCCAGCAGCTTACGGCGACAGGTTACCCCTTATAGCAATCAGCCCCAGCATTTT. Protein: CASSLRRQVTPYSNQPQHF.